The 2 T cell receptor beta chains reported below all come from one sample, sequenced in a study of human T cells and chemical hapten exposure. Specified time point: patch test 1, 2 weeks after DPC sensitization. Treatment indicated: therapeutic diphenylcyclopropenone sensitization with weekly scalp DPC. TCRdb passed the RACE reads through MiXCR, listing each CDR3 protein once. There are around 120,000 distinct CDR3 sequences in the sample; roughly an eighth occur only once, and about 0.9% lies in the top ten. Sequencing was performed on whole blood, taken in connection with sensitization to the hapten diphenylcyclopropenone (DPC). These receptors originate from a man younger than 30 with alopecia areata. Some clones in this sample may be carry-over from other donors' samples.

The CDR3 here is CSVGAPQVGNTGELFF. The CDR3 DNA reads as TGCAGCGTTGGAGCCCCCCAGGTTGGGAACACCGGGGAGCTGTTTTTT. The rearrangement uses TRBV29-1 and TRBJ2-2, with D uncertain. Per the germline V gene, CDR1 is SQVTM and CDR2 is ANQGSEA. Trimming stripped 4 bases from V and 1 base from J, with 16 bases between. The CDR3 consists of 16 residues.

This clonotype was detected many times. The rearrangement links TRBV7-3 to TRBJ2-5, with D possibly being TRBD1 or TRBD2 (5 bases each). The V gene lost 2 bases and the J gene lost 1 base, with 8 bases spanning the gap. CDR1 SGHTA and CDR2 FQGTGA come from the germline V gene. The CDR3 runs to 14 residues. CDR3 nucleotide sequence: TGTGCCAGCAGCTTAGCAGGGAGCCAAGAGACCCAGTACTTC. Translating gives CASSLAGSQETQYF.